This entry lists 32 T cell receptor beta chains sequenced from one sample in a study of cytomegalovirus exposure and HLA in healthy donors. Use of 60 Vbeta and 13 Jbeta primers characterized the PCR. Clones were read by immunoSEQ multiplex PCR, and TCRdb kept only the in-frame ones, dropping some. The table records approximately 97,000 clones, under 85% of them present only once. The sequencing input was PBMCs. The receptors here all came from a middle-aged woman in good health and CMV-seropositive.

Comment on this clone: The junction and the germline gene differ at one end; a read error may be behind it. CDR3 DNA: TGTTCCAGCAGCCCGGACAGGGGGGAGACCCAGTACTTC. The encoded protein is CSSSPDRGETQYF. This chain links TRBV7-9 with TRBJ2-5, with 10 bases that match TRBD1. Germline-derived CDR1 and CDR2 are SEHNR and FQNEAQ (reference sequence). This CDR3 has 13 amino acids.

This clone was counted between two and nine times. The V and J genes are TRBV6-1 and TRBJ1-5; unclear D gene. The CDR3 length is 15 residues. The germline CDR1 and CDR2 sequences are MNHNS and SASEGT. The V end was cut by 1 base, the J end by 4 bases, with 11 bases between. The CDR3 nucleotides read TGTGCCAGCAGTGAAGTGGTTGCGGCGAATCAGCCCCAGCATTTT. This sequence encodes CASSEVVAANQPQHF.

In its sample, this clone was seen once. The chain employs TRBV5-1 and TRBJ2-1; weak D call: TRBD1 (6 bases). Germline CDR1 and CDR2: SGHRS and YFSETQ. The V end lost 0 bases, the J end lost 3 bases, and 7 bases lay between the germline ends. The CDR3 is 14 amino acids. CDR3 sequence reads: CASSLGQDYNEQFF. CDR3 bases: TGCGCCAGCAGCTTGGGACAGGACTACAATGAGCAGTTCTTC.

CDR3 sequence reads: CASSFGGSNYGYTF. CDR3 sequence (DNA): TGTGCCAGCAGTTTCGGGGGGTCCAACTATGGCTACACCTTC. This chain uses TRBV27 with TRBJ1-2, with a possible D match to TRBD1 (5 bases). Trimming cost V 3 bases and J 2 bases, with 10 bases left between them. The CDR3 spans 14 residues. Germline V CDR1 and CDR2: MNHEY, SMNVEV (reference sequence).

The CDR3 region has the DNA TGCGCCAGCAGCTATGGACTAGCGGCCCCCAAAAACATTCAGTACTTC. It translates to CASSYGLAAPKNIQYF. The gene calls are TRBV4-1 and TRBJ2-4; TRBD2 matches 10 bases. The trim removed 5 bases at V and 2 bases at J, leaving 6 bases unmatched. The germline V gene encodes CDR1 MGHRA and CDR2 YSYEKL. The CDR3 is made up of 16 amino acids.

The chain links TRBV19 to TRBJ2-7, with a tentative D call TRBD1 (6 bases). V was pared by 7 bases and J by 2 bases, with 24 bases between. Germline CDR1 reads LNHDA; CDR2 reads SQIVND (reference sequence). The CDR3 is 17 residues long. The CDR3 loop is CASTPSRQTGSTYEQYF. The CDR3 DNA sequence: TGTGCCAGTACCCCGTCCCGACAGACAGGATCAACCTACGAGCAGTACTTC.

This clone appeared a few times. The chain employs TRBV6-6 and TRBJ2-7; 8 positions agree with TRBD1. The CDR3 has 15 amino acids. V lost 5 bases and J lost 3; bases outside the gene matches: 9. Looked up from germline, CDR1 is MNHNY and CDR2 is SVGAGI (reference sequence). This CDR3 reads CASSPLDREHYEQYF. The CDR3 DNA sequence: TGTGCCAGCAGTCCCCTGGACAGGGAACACTACGAGCAGTACTTC.

The gene calls are TRBV6-1 and TRBJ2-5, with 10 nucleotides matching TRBD2. The CDR3 extends over 18 amino acids. Germline CDR1 reads MNHNS; CDR2 reads SASEGT. Trimming at V came to 1 base and at J to 2 bases, leaving 10 bases not matched to a gene. The DNA for the CDR3 is TGTGCCAGCAGTGAAGTTCACCTAGCGGGAGTGGGGCAAGAGACCCAGTACTTC. Translated: CASSEVHLAGVGQETQYF.

This clone was counted once. The chain couples TRBV7-3 to TRBJ2-2; D may be TRBD1 (6 bases). The V and J ends lost 3 bases and 6 bases respectively, with 11 bases between them. The germline gives CDR1 SGHTA, CDR2 FQGTGA. The CDR3 has 14 amino acids. The CDR3 DNA follows: TGTGCCAGCAGCTTCGGGACAAACCCCGGGGAGCTGTTTTTT. Translating it yields CASSFGTNPGELFF.

This clone has a handful of counts. The chain employs TRBV7-9 and TRBJ2-7; 9 nucleotides agree with TRBD1. Germline CDR1 and CDR2: SEHNR and FQNEAQ (reference sequence). V was clipped by 5 bases and J by 4 bases; unmatched bases: 9. CDR3 length equals 15 residues. The CDR3: CASSRAGTGRYEQYF. The CDR3 coding sequence is TGTGCCAGCAGCCGTGCCGGGACAGGGAGGTACGAGCAGTACTTC.

The chain couples TRBV5-1 to TRBJ2-3; 9 nucleotides agree with TRBD1. The CDR3 totals 15 residues. CDR1 and CDR2 from the germline V gene are SGHRS and YFSETQ. V gave up 5 bases and J gave up 5 bases; unmatched junction bases: 9. The CDR3 nucleotides are TGCGCCAGCAGGTCCCCGGACAGGGGTGTAGATACGCAGTATTTT. It is translated as CASRSPDRGVDTQYF.

V usage is TRBV4-1 and J usage is TRBJ2-1; TRBD2 matches 8 bases. The CDR3 spans 14 residues. V shed 1 base, J shed 6 bases, and the junction held 2 bases outside the gene matches. Germline CDR1 reads MGHRA; CDR2 reads YSYEKL. CDR3: CASSQAGGSNEQFF. CDR3 nucleotides: TGCGCCAGCAGCCAAGCGGGAGGGAGCAATGAGCAGTTCTTC.

Only one count was recorded for this clone. The V and J genes are TRBV4-1 and TRBJ2-2, with TRBD2 identical over 8 bases. With V trimmed by 8 bases and J by 6 bases, 8 bases remained unmatched. CDR1 is MGHRA and CDR2 is YSYEKL in the germline V gene. CDR3 length: 14 amino acids. This CDR3 reads CASASGLWSGELFF. The CDR3 nucleotides are TGCGCCAGCGCTAGCGGGCTCTGGTCCGGGGAGCTGTTTTTT.

The rearrangement joins TRBV18 to TRBJ1-1; 9 bases agree with TRBD1. There are 14 residues in the CDR3. From germline, CDR1 is KGHSH and CDR2 LQKENI. The junction had 6 bases not matched to a gene; V was cut back by 5 bases and J by 5 bases. CDR3 DNA sequence: TGTGCCAGCTCATCCGGACAGGGGAAAACTGAAGCTTTCTTT. As protein: CASSSGQGKTEAFF.

This clone was seen a handful of times. The chain carries TRBV28 and TRBJ2-7; D gene uncertain. Looked up from germline, CDR1 is MDHEN and CDR2 is SYDVKM. The CDR3 consists of 13 residues. Trimming removed 3 bases at V and 1 base at J, with 7 bases between. The CDR3 DNA reads TGTGCCAGCAGTTTGGAACAGTCCTACGAGCAGTACTTC. Translation: CASSLEQSYEQYF. Filled out from reference TRBV28 and TRBJ2-7, the complete variable domain reads DVKVTQSSRYLVKRTGEKVFLECVQDMDHENMFWYRQDPGLGLRLIYFSYDVKMKEKGDIPEGYSVSREKKERFSLILESASTNQTSMYLCASSLEQSYEQYFGPGTRLTVT.

The chain is built from TRBV7-9 and TRBJ1-1, with D perhaps matching TRBD1 (6 bases). Germline CDR1 SEHNR, CDR2 FQNEAQ (reference sequence). CDR3 length: 16 amino acids. The V and J ends lost 0 bases and 1 base respectively, with 12 bases between them. CDR3 in DNA: TGTGCCAGCAGCTTAGCGTTAAGGACAGAGAACACTGAAGCTTTCTTT. It yields the protein CASSLALRTENTEAFF.

This sequence joins TRBV18 and TRBJ1-5; perhaps TRBD1 as D (5 bases). The germline CDR1 and CDR2 sequences are KGHSH and LQKENI. This CDR3 is 14 amino acids long. Trimming removed 1 base from V and 1 base from J, with 5 bases in between. This CDR3 reads CASSPQGSNQPQHF. CDR3 bases: TGTGCCAGCTCACCACAGGGGAGCAATCAGCCCCAGCATTTT.

The chain is built from TRBV6-6 and TRBJ2-3; D might be TRBD1 (5 bases). Germline V gene data show CDR1 as MNHNY and CDR2 as SVGAGI (reference sequence). The CDR3 extends over 15 amino acids. V dropped 6 bases and J dropped 1 base, with 14 bases sitting between them. Here the CDR3 DNA reads TGTGCCAGCAGCCCACCTTTAGGGGGCACAGATACGCAGTATTTT. It specifies CASSPPLGGTDTQYF.

The chain links TRBV6-5 to TRBJ2-2; perhaps TRBD2 as D (7 bases). In germline, CDR1 is MNHEY, CDR2 SVGAGI. With 6 bases removed from V and 6 bases from J, the gap between germline ends came to 17 bases. The length of the CDR3 is 15 residues. Here the CDR3 reads CASRSSGGAPGELFF. CDR3 nucleotide sequence: TGTGCCAGCAGGTCTTCGGGGGGCGCCCCCGGGGAGCTGTTTTTT.

This sequence joins TRBV11-2 and TRBJ2-3; D is perhaps TRBD2 (5 bases). The germline V gene encodes CDR1 SGHAT and CDR2 FQNNGV. The CDR3 is 14 amino acids. V was trimmed by 5 bases and J by 3 bases, leaving 12 bases between them. CDR3 amino acids: CASSTSTSTDTQYF. In DNA, the CDR3 is TGTGCCAGCAGCACGTCTACTAGTACAGATACGCAGTATTTT.

Worth noting for this clone: The junction shows a germline mismatch at one end, possibly a read error. The CDR3 coding sequence is TGTGCTAGCAGCCCAAGCGGAAGGAGCGAGGATACGCAGTATTTT. Its translation: CASSPSGRSEDTQYF. V usage is TRBV7-7 and J usage is TRBJ2-3; D is perhaps TRBD2 (5 bases). Germline CDR1 and CDR2: SSHAT and FNYEAQ (reference sequence). The CDR3 extends over 15 amino acids.

The count of this clone is one. The chain couples TRBV4-1 to TRBJ2-1; D remains unclear. CDR3 size: 16 residues. Germline V gene lookup returns CDR1 MGHRA and CDR2 YSYEKL. The V end was cut by 0 bases, the J end by 2 bases, with 11 bases between. The CDR3 region is CASSQDGERPYNEQFF. In DNA, the CDR3 is TGCGCCAGCAGCCAAGATGGAGAGCGACCCTACAATGAGCAGTTCTTC.

The CDR3 sequence is CASSIGLGRNTEAFF. In nucleotides, the CDR3 is TGTGCCAGTAGTATAGGTCTGGGGAGGAACACTGAAGCTTTCTTT. The chain carries TRBV19 and TRBJ1-1; D uncertain. V was cut by 1 base and J by 1 base, with 10 bases left in between. This CDR3 comprises 15 residues. Per the germline V gene, CDR1 is LNHDA and CDR2 is SQIVND (reference sequence).

The V gene is TRBV2, the J gene TRBJ2-1; TRBD1 aligns across 7 bases. The germline V gene has CDR1 SNHLY and CDR2 FYNNEI. The V gene end was trimmed by 4 bases and the J gene end by 4 bases; junction bases not matched to a gene: 4. The CDR3 loop spans 14 amino acids. Here the CDR3 reads CASSAQGPYNEQFF. In DNA, the CDR3 is TGTGCCAGCAGTGCACAGGGGCCTTACAATGAGCAGTTCTTC. The full variable domain, its missing parts supplied by reference TRBV2 and TRBJ2-1, is EPEVTQTPSHQVTQMGQEVILRCVPISNHLYFYWYRQILGQKVEFLVSFYNNEISEKSEIFDDQFSVERPDGSNFTLKIRSTKLEDSAMYFCASSAQGPYNEQFFGPGTRLTVL.

The V and J genes are TRBV9 and TRBJ1-2; TRBD1 agrees at 8 bases. J was trimmed by 4 bases and V by 4 bases; bases with no gene match: 9. The germline V gene has CDR1 SGDLS and CDR2 YYNGEE. The CDR3 is 15 residues long. CDR3 protein: CASSLRGTGVYGYTF. As DNA, the CDR3 is TGTGCCAGCAGCCTCCGGGGGACAGGCGTCTATGGCTACACCTTC.

The chain couples TRBV6-4 to TRBJ2-3, with TRBD2 matching 8 bases. The junction had 4 bases not matched to a gene; V was cut back by 5 bases and J by 0 bases. The CDR3 spans 15 residues. Germline V gene sequence: CDR1 MRHNA, CDR2 SNTAGT. The CDR3 loop reads CASSYTSGSTDTQYF. The CDR3 bases are TGTGCCAGCAGTTATACTAGCGGTAGCACAGATACGCAGTATTTT.

The rearrangement links TRBV18 to TRBJ1-3; tentative D call: TRBD1 (5 bases). The CDR3 has 15 amino acids. Germline V lookup: CDR1 KGHSH, CDR2 LQKENI. V shed 2 bases and J shed 1 base, with 9 bases lying between them. The CDR3 spells CASSPGAESGNTIYF. Here the CDR3 DNA reads TGTGCCAGCTCACCAGGGGCGGAATCTGGAAACACCATATATTTT.

This clone occurred once. The chain has TRBV4-1 and TRBJ2-5, with D maybe TRBD2 (6 bases). The J call is doubtful: the DNA matches TRBJ2-7 better. The CDR3 contains 13 residues. Germline values: CDR1 MGHRA, CDR2 YSYEKL. Here the CDR3 reads CASSQDGTYEQYF. The CDR3 DNA reads TGCGCCAGCAGCCAAGATGGGACTTACGAGCAGTACTTC.

The V call is TRBV5-1, the J call TRBJ1-2; 8 bases align to TRBD1. CDR1 SGHRS and CDR2 YFSETQ come from the germline V gene. With V trimmed by 0 bases and J by 0 bases, 4 bases remained unmatched. The CDR3 covers 16 residues. The CDR3 spells CASSLGQGPTNYGYTF. The CDR3 bases are TGCGCCAGCAGCTTGGGACAGGGGCCTACTAACTATGGCTACACCTTC.

This clone was recorded only once. The chain carries TRBV6-1 and TRBJ1-6; maybe TRBD1 (6 bases). The ends were cut back, 2 bases at V and 11 bases at J, with 13 bases in the middle. The germline V gene encodes CDR1 MNHNS and CDR2 SASEGT. This CDR3 region has 14 residues. The CDR3 nucleotides read TGTGCCAGCAGTGAAACAGGGACCGGGCCACCCCTCCACTTT. Its translation is CASSETGTGPPLHF.

The rearrangement links TRBV2 to TRBJ2-1; tentative D call: TRBD2 (5 bases). V shed 7 bases and J shed 6 bases, with 13 bases lying between them. The CDR3 totals 13 residues. CDR1 is SNHLY, CDR2 FYNNEI, per germline. The CDR3, as DNA: TGTGCCAGCAAATTCCGAGCGGCCAATGAGCAGTTCTTC. Amino acid sequence: CASKFRAANEQFF.

J is TRBJ2-7 and V is TRBV11-2, with 7 bases matching TRBD2. The germline V gene encodes CDR1 SGHAT and CDR2 FQNNGV. The CDR3 has 16 amino acids. Germline trimming cut 1 base from V and 6 bases from J; bases unmatched to any gene: 12. The CDR3 sequence: CASSLVQASGAGEQYF. The CDR3 DNA is TGTGCCAGCAGCTTAGTTCAGGCTAGCGGAGCGGGCGAGCAGTACTTC.